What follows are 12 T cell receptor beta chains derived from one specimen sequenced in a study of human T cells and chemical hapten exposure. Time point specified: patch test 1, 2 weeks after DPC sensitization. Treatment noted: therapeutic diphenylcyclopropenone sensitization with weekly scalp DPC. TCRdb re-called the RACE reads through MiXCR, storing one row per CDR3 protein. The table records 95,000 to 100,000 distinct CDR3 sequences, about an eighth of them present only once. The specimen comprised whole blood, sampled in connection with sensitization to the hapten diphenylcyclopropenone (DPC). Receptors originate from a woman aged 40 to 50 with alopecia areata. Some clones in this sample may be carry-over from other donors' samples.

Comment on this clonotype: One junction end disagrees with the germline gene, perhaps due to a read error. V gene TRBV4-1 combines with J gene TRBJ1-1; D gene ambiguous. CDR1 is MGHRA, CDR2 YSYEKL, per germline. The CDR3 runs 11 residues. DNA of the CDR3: TGCGCCAGCAGCCAAGCGCTTACGACCCACTTT. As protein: CASSQALTTHF.

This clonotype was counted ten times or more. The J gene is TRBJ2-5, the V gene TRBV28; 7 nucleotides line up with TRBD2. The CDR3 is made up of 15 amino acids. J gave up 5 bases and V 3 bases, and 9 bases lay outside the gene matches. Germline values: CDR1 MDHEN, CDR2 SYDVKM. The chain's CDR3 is CASSLVRERRETQYF. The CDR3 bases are TGTGCCAGCAGTTTGGTGCGGGAGAGGCGGGAGACCCAGTACTTC.

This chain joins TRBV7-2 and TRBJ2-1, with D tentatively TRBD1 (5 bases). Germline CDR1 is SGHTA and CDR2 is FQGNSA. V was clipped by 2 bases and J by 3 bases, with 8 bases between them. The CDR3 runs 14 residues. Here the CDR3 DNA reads TGTGCCAGCAGCTTAACAGGCCACTACAATGAGCAGTTCTTC. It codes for CASSLTGHYNEQFF.

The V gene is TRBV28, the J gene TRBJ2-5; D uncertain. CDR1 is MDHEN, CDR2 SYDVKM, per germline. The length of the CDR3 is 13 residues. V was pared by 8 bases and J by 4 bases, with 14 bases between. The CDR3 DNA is TGTGCCAGCTCCCGACACCTCGGAGAGACCCAGTACTTC. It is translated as CASSRHLGETQYF.

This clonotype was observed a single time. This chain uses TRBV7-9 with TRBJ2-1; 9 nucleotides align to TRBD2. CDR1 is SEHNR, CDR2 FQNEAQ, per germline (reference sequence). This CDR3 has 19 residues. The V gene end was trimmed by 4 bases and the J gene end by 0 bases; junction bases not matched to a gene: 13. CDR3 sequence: CASSSPLLGLAGSYNEQFF. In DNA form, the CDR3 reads TGTGCCAGCAGCTCCCCGCTGCTGGGACTAGCTGGCTCCTACAATGAGCAGTTCTTC.

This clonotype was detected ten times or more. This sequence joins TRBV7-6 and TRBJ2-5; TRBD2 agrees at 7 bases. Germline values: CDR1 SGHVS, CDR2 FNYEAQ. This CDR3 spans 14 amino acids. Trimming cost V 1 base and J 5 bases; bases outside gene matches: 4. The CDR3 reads CASSLGLAGETQYF. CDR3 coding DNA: TGTGCCAGCAGCTTAGGACTAGCCGGTGAGACCCAGTACTTC.

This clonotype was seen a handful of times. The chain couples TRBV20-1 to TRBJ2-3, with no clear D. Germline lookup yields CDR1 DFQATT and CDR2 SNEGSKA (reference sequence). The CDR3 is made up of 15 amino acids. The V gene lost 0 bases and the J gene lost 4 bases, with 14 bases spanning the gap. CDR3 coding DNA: TGCAGTGCTAGAGATCCGAGGCAGGCTCCAGATACGCAGTATTTT. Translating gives CSARDPRQAPDTQYF.

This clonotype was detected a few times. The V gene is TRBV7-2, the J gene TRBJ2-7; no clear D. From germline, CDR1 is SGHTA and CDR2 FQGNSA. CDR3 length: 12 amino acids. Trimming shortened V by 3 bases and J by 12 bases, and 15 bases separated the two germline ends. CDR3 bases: TGTGCCAGCAGCTTGGGCAGCCTCCTGCCGTACTTC. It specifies CASSLGSLLPYF.

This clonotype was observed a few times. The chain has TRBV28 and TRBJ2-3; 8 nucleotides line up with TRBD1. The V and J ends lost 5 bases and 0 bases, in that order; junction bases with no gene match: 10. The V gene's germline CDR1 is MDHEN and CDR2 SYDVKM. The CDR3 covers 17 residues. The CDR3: CASSPSPGQDSTDTQYF. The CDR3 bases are TGTGCCAGCAGTCCCAGCCCGGGACAGGATAGCACAGATACGCAGTATTTT. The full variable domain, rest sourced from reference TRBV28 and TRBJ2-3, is DVKVTQSSRYLVKRTGEKVFLECVQDMDHENMFWYRQDPGLGLRLIYFSYDVKMKEKGDIPEGYSVSREKKERFSLILESASTNQTSMYLCASSPSPGQDSTDTQYFGPGTRLTVL.

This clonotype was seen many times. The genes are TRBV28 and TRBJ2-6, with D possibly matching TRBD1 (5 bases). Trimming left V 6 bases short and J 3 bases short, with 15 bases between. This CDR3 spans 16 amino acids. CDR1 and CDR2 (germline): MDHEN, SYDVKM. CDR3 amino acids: CASRGQGDHGANVLTF. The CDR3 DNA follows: TGTGCCAGCAGGGGGCAGGGTGATCATGGGGCCAACGTCCTGACTTTC.

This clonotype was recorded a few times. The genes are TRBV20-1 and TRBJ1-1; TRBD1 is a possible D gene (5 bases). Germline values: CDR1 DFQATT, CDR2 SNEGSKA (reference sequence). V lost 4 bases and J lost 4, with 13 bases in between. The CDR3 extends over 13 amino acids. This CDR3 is CSATIGALTEAFF. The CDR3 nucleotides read TGCAGTGCTACGATAGGGGCCCTCACTGAAGCTTTCTTT.

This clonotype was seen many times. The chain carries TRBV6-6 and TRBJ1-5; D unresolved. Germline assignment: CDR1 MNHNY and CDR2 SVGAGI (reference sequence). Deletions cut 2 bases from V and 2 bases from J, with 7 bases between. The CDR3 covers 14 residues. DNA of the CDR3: TGTGCCAGCAGTTACGAGGTACGCAATCAGCCCCAGCATTTT. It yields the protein CASSYEVRNQPQHF.